This is a list of T cell receptor beta chains from one sample in a study of blood T cell repertoires in COVID-19. The data were produced by immunoSEQ multiplex PCR, yet TCRdb's version contains in-frame clones alone and is incomplete. The data show some 500,000 clones, about 89% seen once. The specimen sequenced was peripheral blood. The source of these receptors is a woman between 45 and 60 years old with COVID-19, enrolled during active disease. CDR3s include the opening cysteine and the closing phenylalanine or tryptophan. The D gene is left open where the match is weak. Clone size is shown for a subset of rows, as once, few, many or a class of expanded clone.

J: TRBJ2-3; D: TRBD2; V: TRBV3-1/TRBV3-2; size: .; CDR3: CASSQPGLAGGTDTQYF
J: TRBJ2-2; D: .; V: TRBV19; size: .; CDR3: CASMAPLAPNTGELFF
J: TRBJ1-4; D: .; V: TRBV30; size: .; CDR3: CAWSRESGGFNEKLFF
J: TRBJ2-1; D: TRBD1; V: TRBV5-4; size: .; CDR3: CASSVDRAGEQFF
J: TRBJ1-2; D: TRBD1; V: TRBV6-5; size: .; CDR3: CAIRRGDSLDYGYTF
J: TRBJ1-2; D: .; V: TRBV18; size: .; CDR3: CASSPSDRTLGYTF
J: TRBJ2-7; D: .; V: TRBV7-2; size: .; CDR3: CASSAQSGTPLEQYF
J: TRBJ1-1; D: .; V: TRBV13; size: .; CDR3: CATLYRMNTEAFF
J: TRBJ2-2; D: TRBD2; V: TRBV27; size: .; CDR3: CASSLGLLAGGWNTGELFF
J: TRBJ2-7; D: .; V: TRBV11-2; size: .; CDR3: CASSLEREQYF
J: TRBJ1-2; D: TRBD1; V: TRBV2; size: once; CDR3: CASSEVPGQGGYGYTF
J: TRBJ2-2; D: .; V: TRBV9; size: .; CDR3: CASRERRTGELFF
J: TRBJ2-7; D: .; V: TRBV7-9; size: .; CDR3: CASSLLRGAYEQYF
J: TRBJ2-3; D: TRBD2; V: TRBV29-1; size: once; CDR3: CSGKGGGEDTQYF
J: TRBJ1-5; D: TRBD1; V: TRBV11-2; size: .; CDR3: CASSPDRNQPQHF
J: TRBJ2-3; D: .; V: TRBV20-1; size: .; CDR3: CSANERTTSTDTQYF
J: TRBJ1-4; D: .; V: TRBV5-1; size: .; CDR3: CASSLNFGEKLFF
J: TRBJ2-7; D: TRBD2; V: TRBV5-4; size: .; CDR3: CASSFGGGGEQYF
J: TRBJ1-1; D: .; V: TRBV12-3/TRBV12-4; size: few; CDR3: CASIRTGKAFF
J: TRBJ2-7; D: TRBD1; V: TRBV6-5; size: .; CDR3: CATVSGTDYEQYF
J: TRBJ2-2; D: TRBD2; V: TRBV11-3; size: .; CDR3: CASSPGGTLTGELFF
J: TRBJ2-3; D: .; V: TRBV29-1; size: .; CDR3: CSVDREGTDTQYF
J: TRBJ1-1; D: TRBD1; V: TRBV3-1/TRBV3-2; size: .; CDR3: CASSQNRGAFF
J: TRBJ1-1; D: .; V: TRBV12-3/TRBV12-4; size: .; CDR3: CASSTTRNTEAFF
J: TRBJ2-3; D: TRBD2; V: TRBV3-1/TRBV3-2; size: .; CDR3: CASSQTGLAGRNSGPDTQYF
J: TRBJ1-1; D: TRBD1; V: TRBV11-2; size: .; CDR3: CASSLAGTGGNEAFF
J: TRBJ1-1; D: TRBD1; V: TRBV30; size: .; CDR3: CAVQGGTEAFF
J: TRBJ1-2; D: .; V: TRBV6-5; size: once; CDR3: CASSWTPGIGYTF
J: TRBJ1-3; D: .; V: TRBV9; size: .; CDR3: CASSVGQVGNTIYF
J: TRBJ2-3; D: .; V: TRBV12-5; size: .; CDR3: CATIRGGSTDTQYF
J: TRBJ2-3; D: TRBD1; V: TRBV2; size: .; CDR3: CARNRGLTDTQYF
J: TRBJ1-2; D: TRBD1; V: TRBV28; size: .; CDR3: CASRARPGTGGNNYGYTF
J: TRBJ1-1; D: .; V: TRBV18; size: .; CDR3: CASSPLPGVRTEAFF
J: TRBJ1-2; D: .; V: TRBV15; size: .; CDR3: CATSRDRAAGGYTF
J: TRBJ1-3; D: .; V: TRBV12-3/TRBV12-4; size: once; CDR3: CATAGSGNTIYF
J: TRBJ2-2; D: TRBD2; V: TRBV6-5; size: .; CDR3: CASSTGGHRTGELFF
J: TRBJ2-1; D: .; V: TRBV27; size: .; CDR3: CASSFRGGGYNEQFF
J: TRBJ1-6; D: .; V: TRBV30; size: .; CDR3: CAWSVAGAKGNSPLHF
J: TRBJ1-2; D: TRBD1; V: TRBV10-3; size: .; CDR3: CAISFQGATNYGYTF
J: TRBJ1-2; D: TRBD1; V: TRBV24-1; size: .; CDR3: CATSDPDRGNYGYTF
J: TRBJ2-1; D: TRBD2; V: TRBV11-2; size: few; CDR3: CASSGSGTSGGYNEQFF
J: TRBJ1-5; D: .; V: TRBV29-1; size: .; CDR3: CSVQGIEGQPQHF
J: TRBJ1-6; D: .; V: TRBV6-5; size: .; CDR3: CASSWLGHNSPLHF
J: TRBJ2-7; D: .; V: TRBV18; size: .; CDR3: CASSPYSYEQYF
J: TRBJ2-2; D: .; V: TRBV21-1; size: .; CDR3: CASSKSGPGPRGANTGELFF
J: TRBJ2-1; D: TRBD2; V: TRBV3-1/TRBV3-2; size: .; CDR3: CASSQDSSGGARNEQFF